One and the same sample provided the 26 T cell receptor beta chains below, sequenced in a study of T cell responses to AZD1222 COVID-19 vaccine. Clones were read by immunoSEQ multiplex PCR, and TCRdb kept only the in-frame ones, dropping some. The table lists some 170,000 clones, 70% to 90% of them singletons, with around 4.4% in the top ten. The source was peripheral blood, collected 28 days after the second AZD1222 dose. The receptor source for this set is an adult who received the AZD1222 COVID-19 vaccine.

The chain carries TRBV7-2 and TRBJ1-5; 7 nucleotides align to TRBD1. Per germline, CDR1 SGHTA and CDR2 FQGNSA. V gave up 3 bases and J gave up 5 bases; unmatched junction bases: 13. This CDR3 spans 17 amino acids. CDR3 bases: TGTGCCAGCAGCTTGAGGGGGCTAGGTATCGGGGATCAGCCCCAGCATTTT. As protein: CASSLRGLGIGDQPQHF.

V usage is TRBV4-3 and J usage is TRBJ1-1; D is possibly TRBD1 (6 bases). Looked up from germline, CDR1 is LGHNA and CDR2 is YSLEER. Trimming removed 0 bases at V and 4 bases at J, with 15 bases between. This CDR3 spans 16 amino acids. Here the CDR3 reads CASSQDSQGGGTEAFF. The DNA of the CDR3 is TGCGCCAGCAGCCAAGATTCACAGGGAGGAGGCACTGAAGCTTTCTTT.

This chain uses TRBV6-5 with TRBJ2-7, with D maybe TRBD2 (6 bases). The CDR3 is made up of 13 amino acids. Germline-derived CDR1 and CDR2 are MNHEY and SVGAGI. V shed 5 bases and J shed 4 bases, with 12 bases lying between them. The CDR3 sequence is CASSPPEGYEQYF. The CDR3 nucleotides are TGTGCCAGCAGTCCCCCGGAGGGGTACGAGCAGTACTTC.

The rearrangement links TRBV27 to TRBJ2-7; D is unclear. The V gene lost 3 bases and the J gene lost 6 bases, with 12 bases spanning the gap. This CDR3 spans 13 amino acids. In germline, CDR1 is MNHEY, CDR2 SMNVEV (reference sequence). The CDR3 is CASSFSSLGEQYF. The CDR3 DNA follows: TGTGCCAGCAGTTTCTCCTCACTCGGCGAGCAGTACTTC.

The chain uses TRBV4-3 and TRBJ1-6; maybe TRBD1 (5 bases). Germline CDR1 and CDR2: LGHNA and YSLEER. This CDR3 has 16 residues. Between the trimmed V and J ends, which lost 0 bases and 3 bases, there was a span of 9 bases. CDR3 protein: CASSQDPGDYNSPLHF. The DNA of the CDR3 is TGCGCCAGCAGCCAAGATCCGGGGGACTATAATTCACCCCTCCACTTT.

The chain joins TRBV4-1 to TRBJ1-1; D ambiguous. The CDR3 covers 16 residues. Deletions cut 0 bases from V and 0 bases from J, with 11 bases between. CDR1 is MGHRA, CDR2 YSYEKL, per germline. The CDR3 DNA is TGCGCCAGCAGCCAAGATTGGCAGGTAATGAACACTGAAGCTTTCTTT. Protein product: CASSQDWQVMNTEAFF.

About this clone: Other DNA sequences in this sample translate to the same CDR3. The chain couples TRBV2 to TRBJ1-1; D unclear. V lost 6 bases, J lost 1 base, and 9 bases lay in between. The CDR3 has 13 amino acids. From germline, CDR1 is SNHLY and CDR2 FYNNEI. The CDR3 region is CASSPTGNTEAFF. Written as DNA, the CDR3 is TGTGCCAGCAGCCCGACGGGGAACACTGAAGCTTTCTTT.

This clone has only one observation. The V call is TRBV20-1, the J call TRBJ2-7; TRBD2 is a possible D gene (6 bases). Per the germline V gene, CDR1 is DFQATT and CDR2 is SNEGSKA (reference sequence). V lost 3 bases and J 3 bases, leaving 12 bases between the germline ends. There are 13 residues in the CDR3. The CDR3 bases are TGCAGTGCTAGTCTCGGGGGTGACTACGAGCAGTACTTC. Translation gives CSASLGGDYEQYF.

The sample holds one count of this clone. The chain combines TRBV11-2 with TRBJ1-1; maybe TRBD1 (5 bases). There are 12 residues in the CDR3. The germline V gene has CDR1 SGHAT and CDR2 FQNNGV. The V end was cut by 0 bases, the J end by 10 bases, with 9 bases between. CDR3 nucleotide sequence: TGTGCCAGCAGCTTAGACCAGGGTACAGCTTTCTTT. It translates to CASSLDQGTAFF.

The V gene is TRBV5-6, the J gene TRBJ2-3, with 7 bases lining up with TRBD2. The CDR3 covers 18 residues. J lost 2 bases, V lost 1 base, and 13 bases had no gene match. Per germline, CDR1 SGHDT and CDR2 YYEEEE. The CDR3 spells CASSLRAGRGYNTDTQYF. CDR3 DNA: TGTGCCAGCAGCTTGCGGGCAGGGAGGGGCTACAACACAGATACGCAGTATTTT.

The DNA of the CDR3 is TGCAGCGTTGTACAGGAGGACTACGAGCAGTACTTC. This gives the protein CSVVQEDYEQYF. The rearrangement uses TRBV29-1 and TRBJ2-7; D may match TRBD1 or TRBD2 (5 bases each). The germline V gene has CDR1 SQVTM and CDR2 ANQGSEA. The CDR3 spans 12 residues. V lost 4 bases, J lost 3 bases, and 10 bases lay in between.

The chain employs TRBV4-2 and TRBJ1-1; D is unclear. Trimming cost V 0 bases and J 2 bases, with 10 bases left between them. The CDR3 has 15 residues. Germline values: CDR1 LGHNA, CDR2 YNFKEQ. Here the CDR3 reads CASSQEKLHNTEAFF. The CDR3, as DNA: TGTGCCAGCAGCCAAGAGAAGTTACATAACACTGAAGCTTTCTTT.

The chain is built from TRBV30 and TRBJ2-7; TRBD1 or TRBD2 may be the D gene (6 bases each). Trimming stripped 4 bases from V and 6 bases from J, with 16 bases between. The germline gives CDR1 GTSNPN, CDR2 SVGIG (reference sequence). The CDR3 runs 13 residues. CDR3 sequence (DNA): TGTGCCTGGACTAGGGGGGCTGCACCCGAGCAGTACTTC. It codes for CAWTRGAAPEQYF.

This rearrangement joins TRBV19 to TRBJ1-1; TRBD1 aligns across 8 bases. Looked up from germline, CDR1 is LNHDA and CDR2 is SQIVND (reference sequence). The CDR3 consists of 14 residues. J gave up 5 bases and V 2 bases, and 4 bases lay outside the gene matches. CDR3 in amino acids: CASSIQGARTEAFF. CDR3 nucleotide sequence: TGTGCCAGTAGTATACAGGGGGCGCGAACTGAAGCTTTCTTT.

The chain links TRBV4-3 to TRBJ1-5, with D perhaps TRBD1 (6 bases). V shed 1 base and J shed 6 bases, with 16 bases lying between them. Per germline, CDR1 LGHNA and CDR2 YSLEER. The CDR3 consists of 16 residues. The CDR3 sequence: CASSQARTQGGQPQHF. Here the CDR3 DNA reads TGCGCCAGCAGCCAAGCCAGAACACAGGGCGGTCAGCCCCAGCATTTT.

The gene calls are TRBV5-6 and TRBJ2-7; TRBD2 is a possible D gene (5 bases). Germline V lookup: CDR1 SGHDT, CDR2 YYEEEE. There are 12 residues in the CDR3. Trimming removed 4 bases at V and 10 bases at J, with 15 bases between. CDR3 amino acids: CASSGRRDIQYF. The CDR3 bases are TGTGCCAGCAGCGGCCGCCGGGATATACAGTACTTC.

This chain links TRBV30 with TRBJ1-6; TRBD1 aligns across 7 bases. With V trimmed by 3 bases and J by 5 bases, 4 bases remained unmatched. This CDR3 comprises 14 residues. The V gene's germline CDR1 is GTSNPN and CDR2 SVGIG (reference sequence). The CDR3 DNA reads as TGTGCCTGGAGCGCAGGGGGAAATAATTCACCCCTCCACTTT. Its protein product is CAWSAGGNNSPLHF.

V usage is TRBV11-3 and J usage is TRBJ1-3; D gene unclear. Trimming removed 2 bases at V and 2 bases at J, with 13 bases between. This CDR3 is built from 16 residues. The germline V gene encodes CDR1 SGHNT and CDR2 YENEEA. CDR3 nucleotide sequence: TGTGCCAGCAGCTTATGGGGAGGGCATACTGGAAACACCATATATTTT. It codes for CASSLWGGHTGNTIYF.

J is TRBJ1-6 and V is TRBV3-1 (or the pseudogene TRBV3-2), with 8 bases identical to TRBD1. The CDR3 spans 15 residues. Germline CDR1 reads LGHDT; CDR2 reads YNNKEL (reference sequence). V shed 3 bases, J shed 7 bases, and the junction held 5 bases outside the gene matches. CDR3 in DNA: TGTGCCAGCAGCCATGATACAGGGGGGAATTCACCCCTCCACTTT. Its protein product is CASSHDTGGNSPLHF.

The chain couples TRBV11-3 to TRBJ2-2; no firm D call. The CDR3 runs to 15 residues. V was cut by 4 bases and J by 0 bases, with 9 bases left in between. Germline assignment: CDR1 SGHNT and CDR2 YENEEA. CDR3 sequence reads: CASSSLTSNTGELFF. CDR3 sequence (DNA): TGTGCCAGCAGCTCCTTAACCTCGAACACCGGGGAGCTGTTTTTT. The full variable domain, with the rest looked up from reference TRBV11-3 and TRBJ2-2, is EAGVVQSPRYKIIEKKQPVAFWCNPISGHNTLYWYLQNLGQGPELLIRYENEEAVDDSQLPKDRFSAERLKGVDSTLKIQPAELGDSAVYLCASSSLTSNTGELFFGEGSRLTVL.

The V call is TRBV2, the J call TRBJ2-1, with 10 bases that match TRBD2. With V trimmed by 6 bases and J by 6 bases, 5 bases remained unmatched. The CDR3 is 14 amino acids. Per the germline V gene, CDR1 is SNHLY and CDR2 is FYNNEI. The CDR3 DNA follows: TGTGCCAGCAGCCCAGCGGGGGGGCCCAATGAGCAGTTCTTC. Translated: CASSPAGGPNEQFF.

The chain couples TRBV11-2 to TRBJ1-1; D remains unclear. CDR3 length: 12 residues. The germline CDR1 and CDR2 sequences are SGHAT and FQNNGV. Trimming took off 5 bases at V and 4 bases at J, with 8 bases between the two ends. The CDR3 DNA follows: TGTGCCAGCAGCCCCCAGAGCACTGAAGCTTTCTTT. Translating it yields CASSPQSTEAFF.

This chain connects TRBV5-1 to TRBJ1-2, with 9 bases identical to TRBD1. V trimming: 0 bases; J trimming: 7 bases; junction bases outside the gene matches: 16. The CDR3 consists of 18 residues. Germline values: CDR1 SGHRS, CDR2 YFSETQ. As DNA, the CDR3 is TGCGCCAGCAGCTTGGCCCCACGACAGGGGGTTAGTGTCATTGGCTACACCTTC. Its protein product is CASSLAPRQGVSVIGYTF.

The chain uses TRBV27 and TRBJ1-2; D perhaps matches TRBD1 (6 bases). Deletions cut 8 bases from V and 6 bases from J, with 16 bases between. This CDR3 is built from 13 residues. From germline, CDR1 is MNHEY and CDR2 SMNVEV (reference sequence). The CDR3 loop is CASGLGGFDGYTF. The CDR3 DNA follows: TGTGCCAGCGGATTAGGGGGATTCGATGGCTACACCTTC.

The V and J genes are TRBV3-1 (or the pseudogene TRBV3-2) and TRBJ1-1; no firm D call. The CDR3 is 14 residues long. Germline CDR1 LGHDT, CDR2 YNNKEL (reference sequence). Deletions cut 4 bases from V and 4 bases from J, with 13 bases between. The CDR3 region is CASSPEDSPTEAFF. The CDR3 DNA is TGTGCCAGCAGCCCCGAGGACTCTCCCACTGAAGCTTTCTTT.

V usage is TRBV5-5 and J usage is TRBJ1-2; D might be TRBD1 (5 bases). Germline-derived CDR1 and CDR2 are SGHKS and YYEKEE (reference sequence). This CDR3 contains 12 residues. V lost 4 bases and J 4 bases, leaving 8 bases between the germline ends. CDR3 residues: CASSPDIYGYTF. The DNA for the CDR3 is TGTGCCAGCAGCCCGGACATCTATGGCTACACCTTC.